The 25 T cell receptor beta chains below all came from one sample that was sequenced in a study of cytomegalovirus exposure and HLA in healthy donors. The PCR contained 60 Vbeta and 13 Jbeta primers. The data were produced by immunoSEQ multiplex PCR, yet TCRdb's version contains in-frame clones alone and is incomplete. The repertoire holds 180,000 or so clones, with roughly 79% as singletons. Sequenced sample: PBMCs. These receptors all come from a middle-aged man in good health and CMV-seropositive.

The chain couples TRBV28 to TRBJ1-1, with 8 bases that match TRBD1. Unmatched junction bases numbered 15, after V lost 4 bases and J lost 5 bases. This CDR3 contains 17 residues. CDR1 and CDR2 (germline): MDHEN, SYDVKM. This CDR3 is CASSSIGQGRGGTEAFF. The CDR3, as DNA: TGTGCCAGCAGTTCCATAGGACAGGGTAGGGGAGGAACTGAAGCTTTCTTT.

The J gene is TRBJ1-2, the V gene TRBV29-1; unclear D gene. V was shortened by 7 bases and J by 7 bases, with 19 bases between the two germline ends. The CDR3 length is 13 residues. Germline V lookup: CDR1 SQVTM, CDR2 ANQGSEA. The CDR3 region is CSAIREGHRGYTF. Written as DNA, the CDR3 is TGCAGCGCGATCCGGGAAGGGCATCGTGGCTACACCTTC.

This chain links TRBV19 with TRBJ1-4; TRBD1 matches at 8 bases. This CDR3 has 15 residues. V lost 4 bases and J lost 8; bases outside the gene matches: 9. Per the germline V gene, CDR1 is LNHDA and CDR2 is SQIVND (reference sequence). The CDR3 region has the DNA TGTGCCAGTAGTACGACACAGGGGGGGGCGGAAAAACTGTTTTTT. This encodes CASSTTQGGAEKLFF.

This clone was seen a handful of times. This sequence joins TRBV25-1 and TRBJ2-3, with a weak D call TRBD1 (6 bases). Trimming shortened V by 6 bases and J by 0 bases, and 16 bases separated the two germline ends. This CDR3 has 16 residues. Germline V gene data show CDR1 as MGHDK and CDR2 as SYGVNS. As DNA, the CDR3 is TGTGCCAGCAGCGCTCGCCTGGACAGAAGCACAGATACGCAGTATTTT. Residues: CASSARLDRSTDTQYF.

The chain employs TRBV9 and TRBJ2-3; possibly TRBD2 for D (5 bases). Germline CDR1 reads SGDLS; CDR2 reads YYNGEE. V was trimmed by 0 bases and J by 4 bases, leaving 6 bases between them. This CDR3 region has 13 residues. The CDR3 nucleotides read TGTGCCAGCAGCGTAGAGAGGGCAGATACGCAGTATTTT. This encodes CASSVERADTQYF.

The CDR3 region has the DNA TGTGCCCAGCGGACTAGCGGGTACGAGCAGTACTTC. It encodes CAQRTSGYEQYF. The rearrangement uses TRBV30 and TRBJ2-7; 11 bases line up with TRBD2. The CDR3 has 12 amino acids. Germline CDR1 and CDR2: GTSNPN and SVGIG (reference sequence). The J segment lost 4 bases and the V segment lost 8 bases, leaving 4 bases of the junction unmatched.

In this sample, this clone turned up a few times. The rearrangement joins TRBV6-6 to TRBJ2-7; D uncertain. CDR1 and CDR2 (germline): MNHNY, SVGAGI (reference sequence). The CDR3 runs 14 residues. The V and J ends lost 0 bases and 2 bases respectively, with 8 bases between them. The CDR3 region has the DNA TGTGCCAGCAGTTACTCCTACCAACCCTACGAGCAGTACTTC. Translation gives CASSYSYQPYEQYF.

The chain carries TRBV7-3 and TRBJ2-2, with D maybe TRBD1 (9 bases). The ends were cut back, 5 bases at V and 3 bases at J, with 16 bases in the middle. CDR3 length: 16 residues. The germline CDR1 and CDR2 sequences are SGHTA and FQGTGA. This chain's CDR3 is CASSRGGTGHTGELFF. CDR3 in DNA: TGTGCCAGCAGCCGGGGGGGGACAGGGCACACCGGGGAGCTGTTTTTT. Drawing the rest from reference TRBV7-3 and TRBJ2-2, the complete variable domain is GAGVSQTPSNKVTEKGKYVELRCDPISGHTALYWYRQSLGQGPEFLIYFQGTGAADDSGLPNDRFFAVRPEGSVSTLKIQRTERGDSAVYLCASSRGGTGHTGELFFGEGSRLTVL.

This clone was seen once. The V and J genes are TRBV9 and TRBJ2-5; D gene unclear. The CDR3 has 14 residues. Germline CDR1 reads SGDLS; CDR2 reads YYNGEE. Trimming took 0 bases from V and 1 from J, leaving 7 bases between them. CDR3 coding DNA: TGTGCCAGCAGCGTAGGACTTTCCCAAGAGACCCAGTACTTC. Translated, it gives CASSVGLSQETQYF.

The chain carries TRBV12-2 and TRBJ2-3; the DNA was not used to check the table's D call, TRBD2. TRBV12-2 has pseudogene status. CDR3 length: 21 amino acids. The DNA for the CDR3 is TGTGCAAGTCGCCTGCTTATCGAGCGGGAGGGCCGGGGGACTAGCACAGATACGCAGTATTTT. This sequence encodes CASRLLIEREGRGTSTDTQYF.

The J gene is TRBJ2-3, the V gene TRBV7-8, with 11 nucleotides matching TRBD2. V shed 2 bases, J shed 5 bases, and the junction held 18 bases outside the gene matches. CDR3 length: 20 amino acids. CDR1 and CDR2 (germline): SGHVS, FQNEAQ. Here the CDR3 reads CASSLRLSGLLLAGEDTQYF. Written as DNA, the CDR3 is TGTGCCAGCAGCTTACGGCTTTCCGGACTTTTACTAGCGGGAGAAGATACGCAGTATTTT.

This clone was seen more than once but under ten times. The V and J genes are TRBV27 and TRBJ1-2; unclear D gene. Germline values: CDR1 MNHEY, CDR2 SMNVEV (reference sequence). Trimming removed 3 bases at V and 7 bases at J, with 15 bases between. The CDR3 runs 14 residues. The CDR3 reads CASSLGPAVGGYTF. The CDR3 DNA reads TGTGCCAGCAGTTTGGGCCCCGCAGTAGGTGGCTACACCTTC.

The chain combines TRBV18 with TRBJ2-5; tentative D call: TRBD2 (5 bases). Germline loops: CDR1 KGHSH, CDR2 LQKENI. V lost 6 bases and J 2 bases, leaving 22 bases between the germline ends. The CDR3 totals 17 residues. CDR3 coding DNA: TGTGCCAGCTCTCAACTTGAACAAGCGGCTGTGCAAGAGACCCAGTACTTC. Translating gives CASSQLEQAAVQETQYF.

The chain combines TRBV18 with TRBJ2-7; 11 bases line up with TRBD1. CDR3 size: 15 residues. The trim removed 3 bases at V and 6 bases at J, leaving 7 bases unmatched. Germline CDR1 reads KGHSH; CDR2 reads LQKENI. The CDR3 sequence is CASSPPGTGGREQYF. CDR3 DNA sequence: TGTGCCAGCTCACCTCCCGGGACAGGGGGTCGCGAGCAGTACTTC.

This clone has a handful of counts. The gene calls are TRBV7-6 and TRBJ2-5; 10 bases agree with TRBD2. Germline loops: CDR1 SGHVS, CDR2 FNYEAQ. The CDR3 covers 14 residues. The trim removed 4 bases at V and 5 bases at J, leaving 4 bases unmatched. CDR3 coding DNA: TGTGCCAGCAGCTCTAGCGGGGGACTGGAGACCCAGTACTTC. Residues: CASSSSGGLETQYF.

The chain uses TRBV7-2 and TRBJ2-7; D is possibly TRBD1 (5 bases). Germline lookup yields CDR1 SGHTA and CDR2 FQGNSA. V lost 5 bases to trimming and J lost 4 bases, with 18 bases between them. This CDR3 contains 15 residues. CDR3 protein: CASSRTPINYYEQYF. The CDR3 DNA follows: TGTGCCAGCAGCCGGACACCTATAAACTATTACGAGCAGTACTTC.

The chain links TRBV19 to TRBJ1-2; 7 positions agree with TRBD1. The CDR3 consists of 15 residues. The germline gives CDR1 LNHDA, CDR2 SQIVND (reference sequence). V dropped 9 bases and J dropped 5; count of bases not matched to a gene: 15. The CDR3 nucleotides are TGTGCCAGCCTCTCCCTGGCAGGGGGACCATATGGCTACACCTTC. This translates into CASLSLAGGPYGYTF.

The rearrangement links TRBV28 to TRBJ1-2; 8 bases map to TRBD1. This CDR3 has 16 residues. Looked up from germline, CDR1 is MDHEN and CDR2 is SYDVKM. Germline trimming cut 8 bases from V and 7 bases from J; bases unmatched to any gene: 18. The chain's CDR3 is CASYSWPSGGAGGYTF. The CDR3 region has the DNA TGTGCCAGCTATTCCTGGCCCTCAGGGGGCGCCGGTGGCTACACCTTC.

V gene TRBV5-1 combines with J gene TRBJ2-1, with D tentatively TRBD2 (6 bases). Germline CDR1 is SGHRS and CDR2 is YFSETQ. CDR3 length: 16 residues. Trimming removed 4 bases at V and 6 bases at J, with 20 bases between. The DNA for the CDR3 is TGCGCCAGCAGCCCCCAATGGCGGGGCCTATCCAATGAGCAGTTCTTC. It translates to CASSPQWRGLSNEQFF.

The V gene is TRBV19, the J gene TRBJ2-7; D unresolved. The V and J ends lost 4 bases and 2 bases respectively, with 12 bases between them. Germline V gene data show CDR1 as LNHDA and CDR2 as SQIVND (reference sequence). The CDR3 has 14 amino acids. CDR3 residues: CASSSIGGAYEQYF. CDR3 DNA: TGTGCCAGTAGTAGTATCGGCGGAGCCTACGAGCAGTACTTC.

Comment on this clone: Other DNA variants within this sample encode the same CDR3. The V gene is TRBV2, the J gene TRBJ2-3; 9 positions match TRBD1. The CDR3 loop spans 13 amino acids. J gave up 6 bases and V 10 bases, and 8 bases lay outside the gene matches. Germline CDR1 reads SNHLY; CDR2 reads FYNNEI. The CDR3 protein is CATKGQGGDTQYF. The DNA of the CDR3 is TGTGCCACCAAGGGACAGGGAGGGGATACGCAGTATTTT.

This clone turned up a few times. This chain joins TRBV2 and TRBJ1-5, with D unresolved. Germline loops: CDR1 SNHLY, CDR2 FYNNEI. The CDR3 is 15 amino acids. Trimming shortened V by 4 bases and J by 1 base, and 11 bases separated the two germline ends. The CDR3 loop is CASSGRSGSNQPQHF. CDR3 coding DNA: TGTGCCAGCAGTGGCCGGTCGGGGAGCAATCAGCCCCAGCATTTT.

CDR3 DNA sequence: TGTGCCAGCAAATTTCGACAGATCAATGAGCAGTTCTTC. Residues: CASKFRQINEQFF. This chain joins TRBV6-1 and TRBJ2-1, with D tentatively TRBD1 (5 bases). In germline, CDR1 is MNHNS, CDR2 SASEGT. The CDR3 loop spans 13 amino acids. The V gene lost 7 bases and the J gene lost 6 bases, with 13 bases spanning the gap.

The V and J genes are TRBV27 and TRBJ2-5; 8 bases agree with TRBD1. Trimming at V came to 6 bases and at J to 1 base, leaving 4 bases not matched to a gene. The CDR3 is 14 amino acids. Germline CDR1 is MNHEY and CDR2 is SMNVEV (reference sequence). CDR3 DNA sequence: TGTGCCAGCAGACTGACAGGGGTCCAAGAGACCCAGTACTTC. Residues: CASRLTGVQETQYF.

The rearrangement joins TRBV9 to TRBJ2-3; maybe TRBD2 (6 bases). Germline V gene sequence: CDR1 SGDLS, CDR2 YYNGEE. The CDR3 covers 16 residues. V lost 3 bases to trimming and J lost 2 bases, with 16 bases between them. The CDR3 DNA reads as TGTGCCAGCAGCGGACGGACTAACCTGAACACAGATACGCAGTATTTT. This encodes CASSGRTNLNTDTQYF.